This TCR beta chain was found in a study of OX40 agonist ivuxolimab in advanced cancers. Produced via immunoSEQ multiplex PCR; TCRdb's table is partial and in-frame only. The data contain about 76,000 clones, around 87% of them singletons. Trimming took 0 bases from V and 7 from J, leaving 16 bases between them. The CDR3 totals 14 residues. Germline-derived CDR1 and CDR2 are SQVTM and ANQGSEA. The specimen was CD4+ or CD8+ T cells sorted from blood, collected in a trial of the OX40 agonist ivuxolimab. The receptor was isolated from an adult with an advanced solid tumor such as melanoma, head and neck, liver or kidney cancer. The chain couples TRBV29-1 to TRBJ2-7; D is undetermined. CDR3 residues: CSVEDQAVGGEQYF. CDR3 DNA sequence: TGCAGCGTTGAAGATCAGGCGGTGGGTGGGGAGCAGTACTTC.